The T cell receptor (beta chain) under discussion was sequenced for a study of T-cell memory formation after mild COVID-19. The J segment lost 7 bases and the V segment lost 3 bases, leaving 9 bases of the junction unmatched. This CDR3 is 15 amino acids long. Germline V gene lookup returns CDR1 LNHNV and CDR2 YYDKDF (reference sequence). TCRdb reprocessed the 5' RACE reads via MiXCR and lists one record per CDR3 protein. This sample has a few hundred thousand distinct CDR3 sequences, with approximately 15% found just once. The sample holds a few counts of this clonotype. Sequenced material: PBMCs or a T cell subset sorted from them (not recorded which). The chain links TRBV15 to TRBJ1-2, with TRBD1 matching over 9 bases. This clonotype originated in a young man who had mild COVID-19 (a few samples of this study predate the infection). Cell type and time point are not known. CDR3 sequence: CATSRTGGSVRGYTF. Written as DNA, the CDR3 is TGTGCCACCAGCAGGACAGGGGGGTCTGTGCGTGGCTACACCTTC.